This TCR beta chain was obtained from a study of blood T cell repertoires in COVID-19. Study-level background: PBMCs, B-cell-depleted T cells, or T cells were the source of the cDNA or gDNA that made up the material.

In the authors' methods: By means of reference gene primer amplification, nucleated cell counts were estimated. This table comes from immunoSEQ multiplex PCR, and its TCRdb copy is limited to in-frame clones, with some not included. V, J and clone size reflect that table, while D and trimming were determined from the DNA. Among some 60,000 clones listed, around 90% were seen once. Germline V CDR1 and CDR2: SGHAT, FQDESV (reference sequence). This CDR3 is built from 12 residues. Trimming cost V 0 bases and J 7 bases, with 4 bases left between them. V gene TRBV11-1 combines with J gene TRBJ2-1, with unresolved D. The clonotype comes from a man in his 60s with acute or convalescent COVID-19. The sequencing input was peripheral blood. The CDR3 sequence is CASSLARNEQFF. CDR3 DNA: TGTGCCAGCAGCTTAGCGCGAAATGAGCAGTTCTTC.